The 27 T cell receptor beta chains reported below all come from one sample, sequenced in a study of tumor and adjacent non-tumor tissue in lung cancer. A modified ARM-PCR protocol with three rounds of nested PCR amplified TCRbeta. TCRdb recomputed calls from the multiplex PCR reads with MiXCR, one row per CDR3 protein. The sample has around 120,000 distinct CDR3 sequences, roughly 64% seen once; the top ten hold roughly 13%. No cell sorting was done before RNA was extracted from the tissue. The material sequenced was lung tumor tissue. These receptors all come from a man younger than 45 with non-small cell lung cancer.

V gene TRBV6-2 or TRBV6-3 combines with J gene TRBJ1-2; 9 bases match TRBD1. The CDR3 extends over 14 amino acids. With V trimmed by 6 bases and J by 5 bases, 7 bases remained unmatched. Germline V CDR1 and CDR2: MNHEY, SVGEGT. DNA of the CDR3: TGTGCCAGCAGACAACAGGGGGCTGCTTATGGCTACACCTTC. Amino acid sequence: CASRQQGAAYGYTF.

This clonotype was detected once. A read error may be the cause here, since a much bigger clone is one base away. The V gene is TRBV4-1, the J gene TRBJ1-2; D may be TRBD1 (6 bases). Germline V gene lookup returns CDR1 MGHRA and CDR2 YSYEKL. The CDR3 contains 15 residues. The V end was cut by 0 bases, the J end by 7 bases, with 15 bases between. CDR3 nucleotides: TGCGCCAGCAGCCAAGATACAGGGTCGAGCTGTGGCTACACCTTC. This translates into CASSQDTGSSCGYTF.

Comments on this clonotype: This could be a read error, since a much larger clone is one nucleotide away. The J gene is TRBJ2-2, the V gene TRBV6-1, with 9 bases fitting TRBD2. CDR1 is MNHNS and CDR2 is SASEGT in the germline V gene. The length of the CDR3 is 15 residues. Trimming cost V 6 bases and J 4 bases; bases outside gene matches: 6. CDR3 bases: TGTGCCAGCAGGGTAGCGGGAGCGCGCACCGGGGAGCTGTTTTTT. This encodes CASRVAGARTGELFF.

This clonotype was recorded many times. CDR3 sequence: CAISEITGAETQYF. The CDR3 nucleotides are TGTGCCATCAGTGAGATTACAGGGGCTGAGACCCAGTACTTC. The chain carries TRBV10-3 and TRBJ2-5, with 7 bases aligning to TRBD1. The CDR3 runs to 14 residues. Germline CDR1 ENHRY, CDR2 SYGVKD. V dropped 2 bases and J dropped 5; count of bases not matched to a gene: 5.

The table lists this clonotype with a few counts. Possible read error: a much larger clone is one base away. V and J are TRBV20-1 and TRBJ2-1, with D maybe TRBD2 (6 bases). Germline CDR1 is DFQATT and CDR2 is SNEGSKA (reference sequence). V gave up 6 bases and J gave up 5 bases, with 20 bases separating them. The CDR3 runs to 15 residues. The CDR3 loop is CSAPTLARVHNEQFF. The CDR3 bases are TGCAGTGCGCCGACTCTAGCGAGAGTCCACAATGAGCAGTTCTTC.

This clonotype was recorded at least ten times. The chain couples TRBV12-3 or TRBV12-4 to TRBJ1-1, with D hard to call. Trimming cost V 6 bases and J 0 bases, with 8 bases left between them. The CDR3 contains 13 residues. CDR3 DNA sequence: TGTGCCAGCAGGAGGACGGTGAACACTGAAGCTTTCTTT. Translated: CASRRTVNTEAFF.

This chain links TRBV20-1 with TRBJ2-1; 13 bases agree with TRBD2. Germline CDR1 is DFQATT and CDR2 is SNEGSKA (reference sequence). This CDR3 contains 17 residues. The CDR3 is CNDNQWTSGSSYNEQFF. CDR3 nucleotides: TGCAATGATAATCAGTGGACTAGCGGGAGCTCCTACAATGAGCAGTTCTTC.

The gene calls are TRBV21-1 and TRBJ2-5; TRBD1 was called by the table and not checked on the DNA. TRBV21-1 is reported as a pseudogene. The CDR3 length is 14 residues. The CDR3 here is CASSKVRGGETQYF. The CDR3 coding sequence is TGTGCCAGCAGCAAAGTCCGGGGTGGCGAGACCCAGTACTTC.

Comments on this clonotype: This likely comes from a read error, as the CDR3 has no conserved phenylalanine or tryptophan at its end. V is TRBV11-2 and J is TRBJ1-5; no clear D gene. CDR3 length equals 13 residues. Germline V gene data show CDR1 as SGHAT and CDR2 as FQNNGV. The DNA for the CDR3 is TGTGACAGCAGCCGGGATAGCAATCAGCCCCAGCATTCT. Residues: CDSSRDSNQPQHS.

Comment on this clonotype: Possible read error: a much larger clone is one base away. V is TRBV20-1 and J is TRBJ2-5, with D perhaps TRBD1 (5 bases). Germline values: CDR1 DFQATT, CDR2 SNEGSKA (reference sequence). Trimming shortened V by 8 bases and J by 2 bases, and 12 bases separated the two germline ends. This CDR3 contains 12 residues. CDR3 residues: CSTSQGQETQYF. The CDR3 DNA follows: TGCAGTACGAGTCAGGGTCAAGAGACCCAGTACTTC.

Concerning this clonotype itself: Mismatch with germline at one junction end may stem from a read error. The J gene is TRBJ1-1, the V gene TRBV20-1; tentatively, D is TRBD1 (5 bases). Germline CDR1 DFQATT, CDR2 SNEGSKA (reference sequence). This CDR3 is 13 amino acids long. CDR3 sequence: CSARGQIDTQAFF. The DNA of the CDR3 is TGCAGTGCTAGAGGACAGATAGACACTCAAGCTTTCTTT.

This clonotype was recorded many times. J is TRBJ1-1 and V is TRBV12-3 or TRBV12-4, with D maybe TRBD1 (5 bases). The V and J ends lost 5 bases and 0 bases respectively, with 16 bases between them. The CDR3 contains 16 residues. The CDR3 nucleotides are TGTGCCAGCAGTCCACCCGGGTTGGGGCTGAACACTGAAGCTTTCTTT. Protein: CASSPPGLGLNTEAFF.

Worth noting for this clonotype: Given a much more abundant clone one base away, this may be a read error. The chain recombines TRBV29-1 with TRBJ1-2; D gene unclear. This CDR3 spans 15 amino acids. From germline, CDR1 is SQVTM and CDR2 ANQGSEA. CDR3 loop: CSVQNPASGTDGHTF. The CDR3 region has the DNA TGCAGCGTTCAGAACCCGGCATCAGGAACGGATGGCCACACCTTC.

To note about this clonotype: Mismatch with germline at one junction end may stem from a read error. The chain has TRBV11-1 and TRBJ2-1; D tentatively reads TRBD1 or TRBD2 (5 bases each). This CDR3 contains 11 residues. The germline V gene has CDR1 SGHAT and CDR2 FQDESV (reference sequence). In DNA, the CDR3 is TGTACCAGCAGAGCCGACAGACTACTGTTCTTC. It is translated as CTSRADRLLFF.

The chain joins TRBV20-1 to TRBJ2-5; possibly TRBD2 for D (5 bases). This CDR3 has 15 residues. Per the germline V gene, CDR1 is DFQATT and CDR2 is SNEGSKA (reference sequence). The V end was cut by 3 bases, the J end by 5 bases, with 19 bases between. CDR3 nucleotide sequence: TGCAGTGCTAGCCCCCTGGCGGGCGCGAGTGAGACCCAGTACTTC. This codes for CSASPLAGASETQYF.

The V call is TRBV6-6, the J call TRBJ2-7; D is possibly TRBD1 or TRBD2 (5 bases each). The length of the CDR3 is 20 residues. CDR1 is MNHNY and CDR2 is SVGAGI in the germline V gene (reference sequence). Deletions cut 5 bases from V and 0 bases from J, with 29 bases between. The CDR3 spells CASSHDLFRVLGVTSYEQYF. For the CDR3, the DNA is TGTGCCAGCAGTCACGATCTGTTCAGGGTCCTCGGGGTCACCTCCTACGAGCAGTACTTC.

About this clonotype itself: It is likely a read error, because the conserved phenylalanine at the end of the CDR3 is missing. Written as DNA, the CDR3 is TGTGCCGGCAGTTTAGTCCCCGATGAGCAGTTCTCC. It translates to CAGSLVPDEQFS. This chain joins TRBV11-3 and TRBJ2-1; D is undetermined. This CDR3 comprises 12 residues. The germline V gene has CDR1 SGHNT and CDR2 YENEEA.

To note about this clonotype: At one end the junction does not follow the germline gene, possibly because of a read error. The chain couples TRBV7-9 to TRBJ1-1; D gene unclear. The CDR3 has 15 residues. The germline gives CDR1 SEHNR, CDR2 FQNEAQ (reference sequence). As DNA, the CDR3 is TGTGCCAGCATCTTAGCGCGTAAGAGACACACTGAAGTTTCCTTT. Its protein product is CASILARKRHTEVSF.

Worth noting for this clonotype: One end of the junction is discordant with germline, which a read error may explain. V is TRBV10-3 and J is TRBJ1-6; unclear D gene. The CDR3 is 14 amino acids. CDR1 is ENHRY and CDR2 is SYGVKD in the germline V gene. This CDR3 reads CAISVRVVNSPLRF. CDR3 nucleotides: TGTGCCATCAGCGTTCGGGTCGTGAATTCACCCCTCCGCTTT.

This clonotype has more than one count but fewer than ten. This sequence joins TRBV5-1 and TRBJ2-6; D ambiguous. The CDR3 is made up of 18 amino acids. Per germline, CDR1 SGHRS and CDR2 YFSETQ. Trimming took off 4 bases at V and 0 bases at J, with 17 bases between the two ends. The CDR3 sequence is CASSLSPQSSSGANVLTF. CDR3 bases: TGCGCCAGCAGCCTGTCCCCGCAGTCAAGCTCTGGGGCCAACGTCCTGACTTTC. The full variable domain, its missing parts supplied by reference TRBV5-1 and TRBJ2-6, is KAGVTQTPRYLIKTRGQQVTLSCSPISGHRSVSWYQQTPGQGLQFLFEYFSETQRNKGNFPGRFSGRQFSNSRSEMNVSTLELGDSALYLCASSLSPQSSSGANVLTFGAGSRLTVL.

A remark on this clonotype: A junction boundary mismatches the germline segment, possibly from a read error. The chain joins TRBV24-1 to TRBJ2-3; D is unresolved. This CDR3 region has 15 residues. From germline, CDR1 is KGHDR and CDR2 SFDVKD. The CDR3 reads CVTSEVMDFTDTQYF. For the CDR3, the DNA is TGTGTCACCAGTGAAGTGATGGATTTCACAGATACGCAGTATTTT.

A remark on this clonotype: This CDR3 is missing its conserved last phenylalanine or tryptophan, likely due to a read error. The V gene is TRBV20-1, the J gene TRBJ1-1, with a tentative D call TRBD1 (5 bases). In germline, CDR1 is DFQATT, CDR2 SNEGSKA (reference sequence). CDR3 size: 11 residues. The CDR3 region has the DNA TGCAATACTAGTAGGGGACCTGAAGCTTTCTAT. Protein product: CNTSRGPEAFY.

This clonotype was counted many times. The rearrangement uses TRBV20-1 and TRBJ2-7; TRBD2 matches at 8 bases. The CDR3 contains 15 residues. CDR1 DFQATT and CDR2 SNEGSKA come from the germline V gene (reference sequence). The V segment lost 0 bases and the J segment 2 bases; nucleotides outside the gene matches: 6. As DNA, the CDR3 is TGCAGTGCTAGAGATTTCAGCGGGGGCCCCTACGAGCAGTACTTC. Its protein product is CSARDFSGGPYEQYF.

In its sample, this clonotype was seen many times. The chain couples TRBV29-1 to TRBJ2-3; 8 nucleotides match TRBD2. Per germline, CDR1 SQVTM and CDR2 ANQGSEA. This CDR3 has 14 amino acids. The V segment lost 8 bases and the J segment 2 bases; nucleotides outside the gene matches: 9. The DNA for the CDR3 is TGCAGCTCCGATAGCGGGGCCCTCACAGATACGCAGTATTTT. Translation gives CSSDSGALTDTQYF.

This clonotype was picked up many times. The chain is built from TRBV12-3 or TRBV12-4 and TRBJ1-5; 8 bases map to TRBD1. This CDR3 has 14 amino acids. V was pared by 6 bases and J by 6 bases, with 7 bases of the junction left unmatched. CDR3 sequence: CASRDGQGGQPQHF. As DNA, the CDR3 is TGTGCCAGCAGGGACGGACAGGGCGGTCAGCCCCAGCATTTT.

About this clonotype itself: Given a much more abundant clone one base away, this may be a read error. This chain joins TRBV20-1 and TRBJ2-3, with D tentatively TRBD2 (6 bases). The CDR3 covers 17 residues. The germline CDR1 and CDR2 sequences are DFQATT and SNEGSKA (reference sequence). DNA of the CDR3: TGCGGTGCTAGAAGTTCGGGGGTTTCCAGCGGGTTGGCTACGCAGTATTTT. Its translation: CGARSSGVSSGLATQYF.

This clonotype was seen once. This may be a read error: a much more frequent sequence differs by one nucleotide. The chain links TRBV4-2 to TRBJ2-3, with D perhaps TRBD1 or TRBD2 (6 bases each). This CDR3 region has 16 residues. Trimming shortened V by 7 bases and J by 3 bases, and 20 bases separated the two germline ends. CDR1 LGHNA and CDR2 YNFKEQ come from the germline V gene. The chain's CDR3 is CASNQLGGHRTDTQYF. CDR3 in DNA: TGTGCCAGCAACCAGCTCGGGGGCCACAGAACAGATACGCAGTATTTT.